The entry below describes one TCR beta chain. The antigen it binds to is not known. No much larger clonotype is one base removed from it; base qualities were not supplied. This sample is drawn from a study of cytomegalovirus exposure and HLA in healthy donors (dated by TCRdb to about 2017). Turning to the overall study: In an earlier analysis of under 600 of the donors, 276 Gb of sequence data and 95 million to 130 million unique TCR beta sequences from approximately 180 million T cells were reported. An early release covering more than 500 HLA-typed donors comprised roughly 300 gigabases of sequencing data and approximately 80 million unique TCR sequences. Among the roughly 400 genotyped donors, around 81% belonged to the genetic ancestry cluster associated with self-reported Caucasian donors. The aim of the study was to test whether cataloging public T cell receptors could identify signatures of past pathogen exposure. Using immunosequencing, the study profiled T cell repertoires from about 610 subjects and related those repertoires to cytomegalovirus serostatus. Along with the approximately 700-subject first cohort, a separate validation cohort of some 130 different subjects was used. To predict cytomegalovirus infection status, the study combined high-throughput TCR immunosequencing, statistical association of individual TCRs with disease status, and machine learning. A later analysis re-examined previously published TCR beta repertoires from roughly 720 donors and added high-resolution HLA genotyping to investigate patterns of TCR occurrence. The later analysis used no new phenotypic data to find candidate immune exposures, relying instead on TCR beta sequences and their occurrence across donors. To decide whether each TCR beta V gene segment behaved as functional or pseudogenic, an earlier analysis of some 600 of the donors relied on high-throughput TCR beta sequencing. Alongside the repertoire data, information on donor age, sex, ethnicity and CMV serostatus was compiled. Genome-wide SNP genotypes for about 65% of the roughly 670 donors were used in a later genetic analysis, which treated that subset as a discovery cohort. Every discovery cohort repertoire had been produced on one sequencing platform. Class I and class II HLA loci were covered by the typing at four-digit resolution. The number of typed donors differed by locus: about 620-630 for A, B, C, DRB1 and DQB1; 522 for DQA1; about 600 for DPA1; and around 490 for DPB1. Five DR-DQ haplotypes were handled as single units for association and clustering because linkage in the cohort was strong. Across 398 genotyped donors of the cohort, an average of about 250,000 unique TCR beta nucleotide sequences per donor were sequenced, and 15% to 20% of those sequences were non-productive.

What the study reported, not specific to this receptor: A group of highly shared sequence variants was considered likely to be a technical artifact of the sequencing pipeline. According to a later analysis, TCR association rates differed among HLA loci, with DRB1 alleles showing the most associated TCRs and HLA-C alleles showing the fewest. A few of the identified cytomegalovirus-associated TCR beta chains were confirmed in vitro to be specific for cytomegalovirus antigens. Correlated functional status among segregating V segments might reflect linkage disequilibrium, but an unknown experimental factor could not be ruled out. In an earlier analysis of fewer than 750 of the donors, most TCR beta V segments were observed in productive rearrangements about 87% or about 30% of the time, broadly matching IMGT annotations. Compared with the roughly 720-donor mean, donors in an Asian-associated ancestry cluster had fewer N-insertions in productive TCRs, according to a later genetic analysis. Some IMGT-functional V segments, including TRBV6-2 and TRBV6-3, could not be distinguished by the 87-base-pair reads and were therefore excluded. While some public TCRs were present in many individuals, most TCR sequences turned up only very rarely across donors. Several of the top co-occurrence clusters appeared to be linked to parvovirus B19, influenza, CMV and Epstein-Barr virus, according to a later analysis. Because HLA typing was unavailable for some donors at each locus, only the typed subset was used in association tests. Specific HLA alleles were associated with roughly 17,000 TCR beta sequences at a false discovery rate of 0.05 in a later analysis. Sequencing depth was assumed to be roughly uniform across donors in the presence/absence analyses, though that assumption may not hold. A later analysis found that HLA-associated TCR beta chains were more clonally expanded and had lower generation probabilities than equally common non-associated chains. The only immune exposure information available for the cohort was CMV serostatus. The classifier was reported to diagnose cytomegalovirus status with high specificity and sensitivity in both the original cohort and the validation cohort. A total of 150 or so TCR beta chains were listed by the study as associated with cytomegalovirus. Assigning TCR associations to individual alleles was difficult when HLA alleles, especially DR and DQ, strongly co-occurred. The cohort was sequenced for TCR beta chains only, and without alpha or paired-chain data the features that could be detected were limited. A later genetic analysis associated a missense DCLRE1C variant with V-gene and J-gene trimming of TCR beta chains, and an independent cohort replicated the association. Roughly 15 rarely observed V segments, including chromosome 9 orphons, were excluded from the earlier analysis of about 500 of the donors because counts were too low. The authors suggested that the approach could potentially be generalized to other disease states and immunological phenotypes. A further reported finding was that TCR beta sequences accurately predicted the HLA-A and HLA-B alleles for most subjects in the first cohort. In a later analysis, most CMV-associated TCR beta chains were found to appear HLA-restricted, with HLA associations seemingly driven largely by CMV exposure.

The junction carries 7 bases between V and J, which are trimmed by 4 bases and 1 base respectively. Including the terminal cysteine and phenylalanine, the CDR3 comprises 13 residues. The sequence is cut down to CDR3 DNA, 39 bases in frame from base 1. CDR1 and CDR2 (KGHSH, LQKENI) derive from the germline V gene. The cohort was made up of 666 healthy bone marrow donors. At the time of sampling, all cohort members were nominally healthy, though unrecorded immune exposures were likely present. The donor tested CMV seropositive and was one of the 289 seropositive cohort members. Every donor gave a peripheral blood sample, and the peripheral blood mononuclear cells from that sample were used for TCR beta sequencing. The Qiagen DNeasy Blood Extraction Kit was used to extract genomic DNA from the blood cell samples. Libraries were built with the immunoSEQ multiplex PCR assay. For the multiplex PCR, a mixture combining 60 forward primers for TCR Vbeta segments and 13 reverse primers for TCR Jbeta segments was used. A multiplex PCR assay on genomic DNA amplified the CDR3 region of rearranged TCR beta genes. Amplified TCR beta libraries were sequenced as 87-base-pair reads on the Illumina HiSeq System. Concerning the study's data processing: Across the 666 repertoires, a later analysis counted some 80 million unique TCR beta chains, roughly 11 million of which were shared by at least two donors. A nearest-neighbor algorithm error-corrected the raw reads and collapsed the reads into unique sequences, merging closely related sequences to remove PCR and sequencing errors. Alignment of CDR3 sequences to IMGT reference sequences was used to assign V, D and J gene segments. For a sequence to be retained, a match of at least six nucleotides was required to both a V gene segment and a J gene segment. A rearrangement was called productive if the CDR3 had no stop codons and remained in frame with V and J, and every other rearrangement was called non-productive. Following IMGT convention, CDR3 was defined as the stretch from the second conserved V-encoded cysteine to the conserved J-encoded phenylalanine. The earlier analysis of around 640 of the donors excluded sequences that lacked an unambiguous match to a single V gene segment. An earlier analysis of roughly 590 of the donors called V segments functional above 56.7% productive rearrangements and segregating when the between-donor standard deviation exceeded 5%. A statistical classification framework was built to diagnose cytomegalovirus status from the catalog of TCR beta chain sequences. V and J gene assignment, in a later analysis, came from comparing TCR nucleotide sequences with IMGT/GENE-DB human TR gene sequences. The TCRdist pipeline was used in a later analysis to assign CDR3 sequences and most-parsimonious VDJ recombination scenarios. In a later analysis, every TCR beta chain was defined by the combination of its CDR3 amino acid sequence and its V-gene family, and reads without a unique V-gene family were dropped. A later analysis removed several hundred highly shared, low-generation-probability nucleotide sequences to deal with suspected cross-contamination and a sequencing artifact. A later analysis calculated a clonal expansion index for each public chain from normalized within-repertoire ranks of inferred template counts. A later analysis computed generation probabilities with a VDJ recombination model fitted to out-of-frame rearrangements, and checked the results against IGoR. In a later analysis, TCR-TCR, TCR-HLA and TCR-CMV co-occurrence was scored with hypergeometric tests, and a repertoire-size bias correction was applied to TCR pairs. To estimate false discovery rates, a later analysis permuted the HLA or CMV assignments 20 times. In a later analysis, co-occurring TCRs were grouped using DBSCAN, and TCRdist sequence similarity was added for clustering within HLA-allele-positive subsets. Repertoires with fewer than 30,000 or more than 120,000 public chains were left out of co-occurrence clustering, as were about five repertoires with anomalous nucleotide sharing. The table was pulled from immuneACCESS by TCRdb, which kept in-frame rearrangements only. Such tables lose some clones; where checked, under half of the loss comes from unresolved V genes, and the rest has no known cause. That table gives V, J and clone size, and the DNA gave D and trimming. This sample is represented by some 100,000 clones; approximately 81% of them were singletons. About 3.6% of the sample rests with the top ten.

The rearranged chain carries TRBV18 and TRBJ1-1, with no confidently assigned D gene. Material: PBMCs. The TCR was taken from a male donor in good health and CMV-seropositive. The CDR3: CASSHDKNTEAFF. The sequence in DNA is TGTGCCAGCTCACATGACAAGAACACTGAAGCTTTCTTT.